This TCR beta chain was captured in a study of T cell repertoires in cytomegalovirus infection. Study overall: Peptides in the study included HLA-C-restricted and HLA-B-restricted CMV epitopes. CMV infection and matching HLA type were both indicated by public TCR beta signatures. Study-level points and caveats: Ex vivo, HLA-C-restricted CMV-specific TCR beta clonotypes prevailed over the rest of the response. Identification of carriers of CMV plus the relevant HLA was performed using cumulative public TCR beta family frequency.

CDR3 length: 15 amino acids. Germline values: CDR1 SGHKS, CDR2 YYEKEE (reference sequence). Trimming stripped 1 base from V and 1 base from J, with 9 bases between. TCRdb ran MiXCR on the reads and lists one entry per CDR3 protein. The sample lists 800,000 to 950,000 distinct CDR3 sequences; approximately 32% were seen once. A few counts support this clonotype. The antigen is unknown. This TCR came from a human donor in good health (CMV status not recorded). Some clones in this sample may be carry-over from other donors' samples. Sequencing used cultured CD8+ T cells from PBMCs, obtained from culture after CMV antigen stimulation. The V and J genes are TRBV5-5 and TRBJ2-4, with D possibly being TRBD1 (5 bases). The CDR3 loop is CASSLYQGAKNIQYF. Here the CDR3 DNA reads TGTGCCAGCAGCTTGTATCAGGGTGCCAAAAACATTCAGTACTTC.